Each of the 5 T cell receptor beta chains below was sequenced from the same sample in a study of CD8+CD57+ T cells in acquired aplastic anemia (dated by TCRdb to between 2018 and 2020). Sequencer: Illumina HiSeq 2000. Genomic DNA served as template for TCR beta VDJ combination and CDR3 sequence profiling. TCRdb itself trimmed the public reads at Q25 with fastp, ran MiXCR and retained productive beta chains. Rows merge per CDR3 protein into single entries with the most common DNA and genes. The sample data list some 42,000 distinct CDR3 sequences, and 68% of these were observed just once. 20% to 25% of the sample lies in the top ten. Sequenced sample: sorted CD4+, CD8+, or CD8+CD57+ T cells (not recorded which) from PBMCs. The receptors shown here come from a human donor in good health, serving as a control.

V and J are TRBV5-1 and TRBJ1-1; no firm D call. CDR3 length: 13 amino acids. V gave up 2 bases and J gave up 0 bases, with 5 bases separating them. Per germline, CDR1 SGHRS and CDR2 YFSETQ. The CDR3 DNA reads as TGCGCCAGCAGCTTTGTCCTGAACACTGAAGCTTTCTTT. It encodes CASSFVLNTEAFF.

This clonotype rates as medium-sized. The CDR3 spells CSVDRDNYGYTF. CDR3 nucleotide sequence: TGCAGCGTCGACAGGGATAACTATGGCTACACCTTC. The rearrangement links TRBV29-1 to TRBJ1-2; 7 bases line up with TRBD1. The CDR3 spans 12 residues. CDR1 and CDR2 (germline): SQVTM, ANQGSEA. Unmatched junction bases numbered 2, after V lost 6 bases and J lost 1 base.

In this sample, this clonotype turned up once. This chain joins TRBV15 and TRBJ2-7; 9 bases align to TRBD1. J gave up 5 bases and V 6 bases, and 11 bases lay outside the gene matches. The CDR3 loop spans 15 amino acids. Germline loops: CDR1 LNHNV, CDR2 YYDKDF (reference sequence). The CDR3 here is CATSDSGTGFHEQYF. For the CDR3, the DNA is TGTGCCACCAGTGATTCGGGGACAGGGTTCCACGAGCAGTACTTC.

The chain carries TRBV6-1 and TRBJ2-7; 10 bases are shared with TRBD1. Per germline, CDR1 MNHNS and CDR2 SASEGT. This CDR3 has 13 amino acids. The V and J ends lost 6 bases and 3 bases, in that order; junction bases with no gene match: 2. The CDR3 sequence is CASRDRGRYEQYF. The CDR3 region has the DNA TGTGCCAGCAGAGACAGGGGGCGCTACGAGCAGTACTTC.

The gene calls are TRBV6-5 and TRBJ1-2; no firm D call. The V gene lost 0 bases and the J gene lost 11 bases, with 10 bases spanning the gap. The length of the CDR3 is 12 residues. Germline assignment: CDR1 MNHEY and CDR2 SVGAGI. CDR3 sequence reads: CASSYSSGGYTF. For the CDR3, the DNA is TGTGCCAGCAGTTACTCGAGTGGTGGTTACACCTTC.